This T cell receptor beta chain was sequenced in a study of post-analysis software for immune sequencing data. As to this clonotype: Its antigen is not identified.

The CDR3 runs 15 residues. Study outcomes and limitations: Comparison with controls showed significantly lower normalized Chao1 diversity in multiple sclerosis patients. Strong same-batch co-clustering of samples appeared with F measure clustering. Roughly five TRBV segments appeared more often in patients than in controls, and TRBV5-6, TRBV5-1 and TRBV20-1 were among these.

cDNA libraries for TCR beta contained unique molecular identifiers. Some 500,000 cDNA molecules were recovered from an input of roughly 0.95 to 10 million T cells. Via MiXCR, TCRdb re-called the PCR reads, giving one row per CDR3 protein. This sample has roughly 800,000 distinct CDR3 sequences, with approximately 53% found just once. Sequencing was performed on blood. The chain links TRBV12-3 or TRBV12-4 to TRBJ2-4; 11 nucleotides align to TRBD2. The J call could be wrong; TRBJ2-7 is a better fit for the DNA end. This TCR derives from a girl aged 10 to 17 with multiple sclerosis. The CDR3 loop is CASSSLTSGANEQYF. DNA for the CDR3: TGTGCCAGCAGTTCCCTGACTAGCGGGGCCAACGAGCAGTACTTC.